A selection of T cell receptor beta chains follows, all from one sample in a study of T cells in localized non-small cell lung cancer. This table comes from immunoSEQ multiplex PCR, and its TCRdb copy is limited to in-frame clones, with some not included. The sample lists about 1,000 clones, about 33% occurring once. The sample was normal lung tissue next to the tumor, taken before any cancer treatment. All receptors derive from a female donor of 60 years or more with stage I lung adenocarcinoma. CDR3s include the opening cysteine and the closing phenylalanine or tryptophan. Each record gives: CDR3 protein, CDR3 DNA, V gene, J gene, D gene, clone size. D genes are given only for firm matches. Not every row has a clone size; where given, it reads once, few, many or a size class.

CDR3: CASSPHPPNGRFTDTQYF
DNA: TGTGCCAGCTCACCTCACCCTCCTAACGGGAGGTTCACAGATACGCAGTATTTT
V: TRBV18
J: TRBJ2-3
D: TRBD2
size: -

CDR3: CASSAGTGVDTQYF
DNA: TGCGCCAGCAGCGCCGGGACAGGGGTAGATACGCAGTATTTT
V: TRBV5-1
J: TRBJ2-3
D: TRBD1
size: -

CDR3: CASSLLQGGDYEQYF
DNA: TGTGCCAGCTCACTATTACAGGGTGGGGATTACGAGCAGTACTTC
V: TRBV18
J: TRBJ2-7
D: -
size: -

CDR3: CASRGLLGNNQPQHF
DNA: TGTGCCAGTAGGGGACTTCTGGGCAACAATCAGCCCCAGCATTTT
V: TRBV19
J: TRBJ1-5
D: -
size: -

CDR3: CASSEVPSRGAYEQYF
DNA: TGTGCCAGCAGTGAGGTCCCTAGCCGAGGGGCCTACGAGCAGTACTTC
V: TRBV9
J: TRBJ2-7
D: -
size: -

CDR3: CATSDTGGADTEAFF
DNA: TGTGCCACCAGCGACACAGGGGGCGCGGACACTGAAGCTTTCTTT
V: TRBV15
J: TRBJ1-1
D: TRBD1
size: -

CDR3: CASGTQQETQYF
DNA: TGTGCCAGTGGGACACAACAAGAGACCCAGTACTTC
V: TRBV19
J: TRBJ2-5
D: -
size: few

CDR3: CASSQGPGRSQETQYF
DNA: TGCGCCAGCAGTCAAGGTCCCGGCCGCTCCCAAGAGACCCAGTACTTC
V: TRBV23-1
J: TRBJ2-5
D: -
size: -

CDR3: CASSLGRGQGAKNIQYF
DNA: TGTGCCAGCAGTTTAGGGAGAGGACAGGGGGCCAAAAACATTCAGTACTTC
V: TRBV27
J: TRBJ2-4
D: TRBD1
size: medium-sized

CDR3: CASSLDLIGSYEQYF
DNA: TGTGCCAGCAGCTTAGATCTTATAGGCAGCTACGAGCAGTACTTC
V: TRBV11-3
J: TRBJ2-7
D: -
size: medium-sized

CDR3: CASSLQGVSGNTIYF
DNA: TGTGCCAGCAGTTTACAGGGGGTCTCTGGAAACACCATATATTTT
V: TRBV28
J: TRBJ1-3
D: TRBD1
size: -

CDR3: CASGWDLLSGNTIYF
DNA: TGTGCCAGCGGCTGGGACCTCCTTTCAGGAAACACCATATATTTT
V: TRBV9
J: TRBJ1-3
D: -
size: -

CDR3: CASSFGGITGELFF
DNA: TGTGCCAGCAGTTTTGGCGGGATCACCGGGGAGCTGTTTTTT
V: TRBV28
J: TRBJ2-2
D: -
size: -

CDR3: CASSGDWEGPGTQYF
DNA: TGTGCCAGCAGCGGGGACTGGGAGGGGCCCGGAACGCAGTATTTT
V: TRBV9
J: TRBJ2-3
D: TRBD2
size: large

CDR3: CAIRDRGRDDYGYTF
DNA: TGTGCCATCAGGGACAGGGGGCGCGATGACTATGGCTACACCTTC
V: TRBV6-8
J: TRBJ1-2
D: TRBD1
size: few

CDR3: CASGSQNTEAFF
DNA: TGTGCCAGTGGGTCCCAGAACACTGAAGCTTTCTTT
V: TRBV28
J: TRBJ1-1
D: -
size: -

CDR3: CASSLQRDGNYGYTF
DNA: TGCGCCAGCAGCTTACAGCGGGACGGGAACTATGGCTACACCTTC
V: TRBV5-1
J: TRBJ1-2
D: -
size: -

CDR3: CSVDRAAETQYF
DNA: TGCAGCGTAGATCGGGCAGCAGAGACCCAGTACTTC
V: TRBV29-1
J: TRBJ2-5
D: -
size: -

CDR3: CASTITGPSSYGYTF
DNA: TGCGCCAGCACAATAACAGGGCCCTCATCCTATGGCTACACCTTC
V: TRBV5-1
J: TRBJ1-2
D: -
size: few

CDR3: CASSSYGDRGLLGTEAFF
DNA: TGTGCCAGCAGTTCCTACGGGGACAGGGGGCTACTGGGCACTGAAGCTTTCTTT
V: TRBV28
J: TRBJ1-1
D: TRBD1
size: few

CDR3: CASSFLLAGGAYEQYF
DNA: TGTGCCAGCAGCTTCCTACTAGCGGGAGGCGCCTACGAGCAGTACTTC
V: TRBV11-3
J: TRBJ2-7
D: TRBD2
size: large

CDR3: CASSSRQGGTEAFF
DNA: TGTGCCAGCAGTTCCCGACAGGGAGGCACTGAAGCTTTCTTT
V: TRBV6-8
J: TRBJ1-1
D: TRBD1
size: few

CDR3: CASSLVSVAGGPEKTQYF
DNA: TGTGCCAGCAGCTTAGTGTCGGTGGCGGGAGGGCCGGAGAAGACCCAGTACTTC
V: TRBV11-3
J: TRBJ2-5
D: TRBD2
size: few

CDR3: CASSQVQVSDTQYF
DNA: TGTGCCAGCAGCCAAGTGCAGGTATCAGATACGCAGTATTTT
V: TRBV14
J: TRBJ2-3
D: -
size: -

CDR3: CSVLGLAGGPDTQYF
DNA: TGCAGCGTACTGGGACTAGCGGGAGGGCCAGATACGCAGTATTTT
V: TRBV29-1
J: TRBJ2-3
D: TRBD2
size: -

CDR3: CASSSEALADNEQFF
DNA: TGTGCCAGCAGTTCCGAGGCACTAGCAGACAATGAGCAGTTCTTC
V: TRBV28
J: TRBJ2-1
D: -
size: once

CDR3: CAGSGRALDTQYF
DNA: TGTGCCGGTAGCGGGAGGGCCTTAGATACGCAGTATTTT
V: TRBV28
J: TRBJ2-3
D: TRBD2
size: large

CDR3: CASGLEASRNYNEQFF
DNA: TGTGCTAGTGGTTTGGAGGCCAGCCGAAACTACAATGAGCAGTTCTTC
V: TRBV12-5
J: TRBJ2-1
D: -
size: -

CDR3: CASRGQGAYEQYF
DNA: TGTGCCAGTCGGGGCCAGGGCGCCTACGAGCAGTACTTC
V: TRBV19
J: TRBJ2-7
D: -
size: few

CDR3: CASSGGLAGGTGELFF
DNA: TGCGCCAGCAGCGGGGGACTAGCGGGAGGAACCGGGGAGCTGTTTTTT
V: TRBV5-1
J: TRBJ2-2
D: TRBD2
size: once

CDR3: CATSGSSYNEQFF
DNA: TGTGCCACCAGCGGGAGTTCCTACAATGAGCAGTTCTTC
V: TRBV10-3
J: TRBJ2-1
D: TRBD2
size: few

CDR3: CASSRRWMNYGYTF
DNA: TGTGCCAGCAGTCGCAGATGGATGAACTATGGCTACACCTTC
V: TRBV28
J: TRBJ1-2
D: -
size: few

CDR3: CARDSGQPKRTEAFF
DNA: TGTGCCAGAGACTCGGGGCAACCGAAGAGAACTGAAGCTTTCTTT
V: TRBV30
J: TRBJ1-1
D: -
size: -

CDR3: CASQTKGLGGGNTQYF
DNA: TGTGCCAGCCAGACAAAGGGACTAGGCGGAGGTAATACGCAGTATTTT
V: TRBV9
J: TRBJ2-3
D: TRBD2
size: few

CDR3: CSVGDGDTEAFF
DNA: TGCAGCGTTGGGGATGGGGACACTGAAGCTTTCTTT
V: TRBV29-1
J: TRBJ1-1
D: -
size: -

CDR3: CASSFLDRDNQPQHF
DNA: TGTGCCAGCAGTTTCCTGGACAGGGATAATCAGCCCCAGCATTTT
V: TRBV28
J: TRBJ1-5
D: TRBD1
size: few

CDR3: CASNDRRETQYF
DNA: TGTGCCAGCAATGACCGAAGAGAGACCCAGTACTTC
V: TRBV6-8
J: TRBJ2-5
D: -
size: few

CDR3: CSAGRESYNEQFF
DNA: TGCAGCGCCGGGAGAGAATCCTACAATGAGCAGTTCTTC
V: TRBV29-1
J: TRBJ2-1
D: -
size: -

CDR3: CASSVDSVTTGELFF
DNA: TGTGCCAGCAGCGTAGATTCGGTGACTACCGGGGAGCTGTTTTTT
V: TRBV9
J: TRBJ2-2
D: -
size: -

CDR3: CASSQIRGRERNEQFF
DNA: TGTGCCAGCAGCCAAATCCGTGGGCGGGAGAGGAATGAGCAGTTCTTC
V: TRBV14
J: TRBJ2-1
D: TRBD2
size: few

CDR3: CASSTVRGLGSGYTF
DNA: TGTGCCAGCAGCACAGTCAGGGGGCTAGGTAGTGGCTACACCTTC
V: TRBV11-3
J: TRBJ1-2
D: TRBD1
size: large

CDR3: CASSVSGLSSGANVLTF
DNA: TGTGCCAGCAGCGTATCAGGACTGAGCTCTGGGGCCAACGTCCTGACTTTC
V: TRBV9
J: TRBJ2-6
D: -
size: few

CDR3: CASSLPGFNEQYF
DNA: TGTGCCAGCAGTTTGCCTGGATTTAACGAGCAGTACTTC
V: TRBV28
J: TRBJ2-7
D: -
size: -

CDR3: CASSPRWVAGSDTQYF
DNA: TGTGCCAGCAGCCCTCGCTGGGTAGCGGGGTCAGATACGCAGTATTTT
V: TRBV9
J: TRBJ2-3
D: TRBD2
size: -

CDR3: CASSLTPGAGGYPGTQYF
DNA: TGTGCCAGCAGTCTGACTCCTGGCGCGGGAGGATATCCCGGTACGCAGTATTTT
V: TRBV28
J: TRBJ2-3
D: TRBD2
size: few

CDR3: CASSANREPSYEQYF
DNA: TGTGCCAGCAGTGCCAACAGGGAACCCTCCTACGAGCAGTACTTC
V: TRBV9
J: TRBJ2-7
D: -
size: few